The 25 T cell receptor beta chains below come from one sample, sequenced in a study of cytomegalovirus exposure and HLA in healthy donors. The primer mix had 60 Vbeta and 13 Jbeta primers. Data came from immunoSEQ multiplex PCR; TCRdb stores just in-frame clones and leaves some out. This repertoire shows 170,000 or so clones, around four fifths found once; its top ten account for around 4.9%. The material sequenced was PBMCs. The receptors stem from a girl between 10 and 17 years old in good health and CMV-seropositive.

V usage is TRBV5-4 and J usage is TRBJ2-7, with D unclear. Per germline, CDR1 SGHNT and CDR2 YYREEE (reference sequence). The CDR3 has 11 amino acids. V was pared by 1 base and J by 5 bases, with 4 bases between. The CDR3 nucleotides are TGTGCCAGCAGCTTGTTTAACGAGCAGTACTTC. Its protein is CASSLFNEQYF.

This clone was counted between two and nine times. CDR3 sequence reads: CASGLGSGYEQYF. The CDR3 region has the DNA TGTGCTAGTGGTTTGGGCTCAGGGTACGAGCAGTACTTC. The chain recombines TRBV12-5 with TRBJ2-5, with TRBD1 as a possible D gene (5 bases). With the DNA end fitting TRBJ2-7 better, the J assignment may be wrong. CDR1 and CDR2 from the germline V gene are LGHNT and FRNRAP. The CDR3 loop spans 13 amino acids.

The chain joins TRBV15 to TRBJ1-2; D ambiguous. The CDR3 contains 17 residues. Per the germline V gene, CDR1 is LNHNV and CDR2 is YYDKDF (reference sequence). V lost 1 base and J lost 0, with 15 bases in between. The CDR3 here is CATSRARNELANYGYTF. CDR3 bases: TGTGCCACCAGCAGAGCCCGTAATGAACTAGCTAACTATGGCTACACCTTC.

DNA of the CDR3: TGTGCCAGCAGCCAAGATCTAACAGGGGCTTCCTACGAGCAGTACTTC. Translation: CASSQDLTGASYEQYF. V and J are TRBV4-2 and TRBJ2-7, with TRBD1 matching 7 bases. CDR3 length: 16 amino acids. V trimming: 0 bases; J trimming: 1 base; junction bases outside the gene matches: 6. The germline gives CDR1 LGHNA, CDR2 YNFKEQ.

The chain uses TRBV19 and TRBJ1-3; 11 nucleotides match TRBD1. CDR1 is LNHDA and CDR2 is SQIVND in the germline V gene (reference sequence). The CDR3 sequence is 18 residues long. The V gene end was trimmed by 4 bases and the J gene end by 0 bases; junction bases not matched to a gene: 8. The CDR3 coding sequence is TGTGCCAGTAGTAACGGGGGGGACAGGGGGGACTCTGGAAACACCATATATTTT. It translates to CASSNGGDRGDSGNTIYF.

A note on this clone: The junction departs from germline at one end; a sequencing error may be responsible. This sequence joins TRBV30 and TRBJ2-7; D possibly corresponds to TRBD2 (7 bases). This CDR3 spans 14 amino acids. Germline V gene lookup returns CDR1 GTSNPN and CDR2 SVGIG (reference sequence). The chain's CDR3 is CAFLLGGQAYEQYF. The CDR3 nucleotides are TGCGCCTTCTTACTGGGGGGGCAAGCCTACGAGCAGTACTTC.

CDR3 nucleotides: TGTGCCATTGAGGCCGGTAGCTCCTACGAGCAGTACTTC. Translating it yields CAIEAGSSYEQYF. V usage is TRBV10-3 and J usage is TRBJ2-7; D is unresolved. The CDR3 totals 13 residues. Between the trimmed V and J ends, which lost 9 bases and 0 bases, there was a span of 12 bases. Germline assignment: CDR1 ENHRY and CDR2 SYGVKD.

The gene calls are TRBV18 and TRBJ2-7; D is ambiguous. CDR3 length: 13 residues. Trimming stripped 2 bases from V and 3 bases from J, with 8 bases between. Germline V gene lookup returns CDR1 KGHSH and CDR2 LQKENI. CDR3 nucleotides: TGTGCCAGCTCACCAGGCAGTCACTACGAGCAGTACTTC. Translation: CASSPGSHYEQYF.

The chain recombines TRBV5-5 with TRBJ1-2; D gene uncertain. The CDR3 runs 15 residues. The V gene lost 0 bases and the J gene lost 4 bases, with 13 bases spanning the gap. CDR1 is SGHKS, CDR2 YYEKEE, per germline (reference sequence). The CDR3 DNA reads TGTGCCAGCAGCTTGGGAACAGCGAGCGGCTATGGCTACACCTTC. It encodes CASSLGTASGYGYTF.

CDR3 DNA sequence: TGTGCCACCGACAGGGGCATGGCCTTCGGGAACACCGGGGAGCTGTTTTTT. Protein sequence: CATDRGMAFGNTGELFF. The V and J genes are TRBV19 and TRBJ2-2; 8 bases map to TRBD1. This CDR3 has 17 residues. Germline V gene sequence: CDR1 LNHDA, CDR2 SQIVND (reference sequence). With V trimmed by 10 bases and J by 1 base, 14 bases remained unmatched.

This sequence joins TRBV4-2 and TRBJ1-1, with 11 nucleotides matching TRBD1. CDR1 and CDR2 (germline): LGHNA, YNFKEQ. Trimming took 5 bases from V and 5 from J; bases not matched to a gene: 13. CDR3 length: 17 residues. DNA for the CDR3: TGTGCCAGCAGCTTGGCAGGGACAGGGGGTCTCGCGACTGAAGCTTTCTTT. Its protein is CASSLAGTGGLATEAFF.

The chain has TRBV4-1 and TRBJ2-3; 9 bases are a match to TRBD2. The length of the CDR3 is 16 residues. CDR1 and CDR2 (germline): MGHRA, YSYEKL. Trimming cost V 6 bases and J 2 bases; bases outside gene matches: 9. This chain's CDR3 is CASSPLAGDTTDTQYF. For the CDR3, the DNA is TGCGCCAGCAGTCCCTTAGCGGGAGACACCACAGATACGCAGTATTTT.

This clone was observed a handful of times. This chain uses TRBV5-4 with TRBJ1-1; TRBD1 matches at 11 bases. The CDR3 loop spans 15 amino acids. Germline V gene data show CDR1 as SGHNT and CDR2 as YYREEE (reference sequence). The J segment lost 4 bases and the V segment lost 4 bases, leaving 6 bases of the junction unmatched. The CDR3 nucleotides read TGTGCCAGCAGCCCGGGAGGGACAGGGGGCACTGAAGCTTTCTTT. Its translation: CASSPGGTGGTEAFF. Complete variable domain (other parts from reference TRBV5-4 and TRBJ1-1): ETGVTQSPTHLIKTRGQQVTLRCSSQSGHNTVSWYQQALGQGPQFIFQYYREEENGRGNFPPRFSGLQFPNYSSELNVNALELDDSALYLCASSPGGTGGTEAFFGQGTRLTVV.

The chain joins TRBV7-8 to TRBJ1-2; tentatively, D is TRBD1 (5 bases). CDR3 length: 15 residues. V shed 2 bases and J shed 7 bases, with 17 bases lying between them. Germline V gene lookup returns CDR1 SGHVS and CDR2 FQNEAQ. The CDR3 here is CASSLIPGTGGGYTF. The CDR3 DNA reads as TGTGCCAGCAGCTTAATTCCGGGAACGGGGGGTGGCTACACCTTC. Full variable domain (rest looked up from reference TRBV7-8 and TRBJ1-2): GAGVSQSPRYKVAKRGQDVALRCDPISGHVSLFWYQQALGQGPEFLTYFQNEAQLDKSGLPSDRFFAERPEGSVSTLKIQRTQQEDSAVYLCASSLIPGTGGGYTFGSGTRLTVV.

This chain joins TRBV11-2 and TRBJ1-2, with D perhaps TRBD1 (6 bases). Deletions cut 0 bases from V and 7 bases from J, with 12 bases between. The CDR3 is 14 amino acids. The germline CDR1 and CDR2 sequences are SGHAT and FQNNGV. In DNA form, the CDR3 reads TGTGCCAGCAGCTTAGACAGGGGCGACTCTGGCTACACCTTC. As protein: CASSLDRGDSGYTF.

This clone was detected a few times. The rearrangement uses TRBV7-9 and TRBJ1-5; no clear D gene. CDR3 size: 12 residues. V was cut by 5 bases and J by 9 bases, with 11 bases left in between. Germline CDR1 reads SEHNR; CDR2 reads FQNEAQ (reference sequence). The CDR3: CASSPTGRPQHF. DNA for the CDR3: TGTGCCAGCAGCCCGACGGGGAGGCCCCAGCATTTT.

A remark on this clone: One end of the junction varies from germline; a read error may be responsible. V is TRBV7-9 and J is TRBJ1-2, with 8 bases that match TRBD1. The CDR3 has 14 residues. Germline loops: CDR1 SEHNR, CDR2 FQNEAQ (reference sequence). The CDR3 protein is CSSPPGQGSDGYTF. CDR3 nucleotides: TGTTCCAGCCCCCCTGGACAGGGCAGCGATGGCTACACCTTC.

By proportion, this clone is medium-sized (0.01 to 0.1%). The V call is TRBV13, the J call TRBJ1-5; 7 nucleotides match TRBD1. Germline V gives CDR1 PRHDT, CDR2 FYEKMQ (reference sequence). CDR3 size: 15 residues. Trimming at V came to 6 bases and at J to 1 base, leaving 6 bases not matched to a gene. The chain's CDR3 is CASSHTGASNQPQHF. Here the CDR3 DNA reads TGTGCCAGCAGTCACACAGGGGCAAGCAATCAGCCCCAGCATTTT.

The V gene is TRBV7-9, the J gene TRBJ1-3; TRBD1 aligns across 7 bases. Germline loops: CDR1 SEHNR, CDR2 FQNEAQ (reference sequence). Unmatched junction bases numbered 2, after V lost 5 bases and J lost 1 base. The CDR3 length is 14 residues. The CDR3, as DNA: TGTGCCAGCAGCGAGACAGGGTCTGGAAACACCATATATTTT. Translated, it gives CASSETGSGNTIYF.

This chain joins TRBV7-6 and TRBJ2-1; TRBD1 matches at 8 bases. This CDR3 is built from 14 residues. CDR1 and CDR2 from the germline V gene are SGHVS and FNYEAQ. J lost 3 bases, V lost 3 bases, and 1 base had no gene match. For the CDR3, the DNA is TGTGCCAGCAGCTTTGGGACAGGCTACAATGAGCAGTTCTTC. The encoded protein is CASSFGTGYNEQFF.

The chain couples TRBV30 to TRBJ2-1, with 8 bases identical to TRBD1. The CDR3 runs to 16 residues. The germline CDR1 and CDR2 sequences are GTSNPN and SVGIG (reference sequence). Germline trimming cut 1 base from V and 7 bases from J; bases unmatched to any gene: 12. The CDR3, as DNA: TGTGCCTGGAGTGCCCAGGGGGCGTTACGCTCGAATGAGCAGTTCTTC. Encoded protein: CAWSAQGALRSNEQFF.

The V and J genes are TRBV7-9 and TRBJ2-2, with TRBD1 identical over 7 bases. The CDR3 covers 16 residues. The germline V gene has CDR1 SEHNR and CDR2 FQNEAQ (reference sequence). V shed 2 bases, J shed 2 bases, and the junction held 5 bases outside the gene matches. In nucleotides, the CDR3 is TGTGCCAGCAGCTTACCGGGACAGACTAACACCGGGGAGCTGTTTTTT. It is translated as CASSLPGQTNTGELFF. The complete variable domain, with remaining parts taken from reference TRBV7-9 and TRBJ2-2, reads DTGVSQNPRHKITKRGQNVTFRCDPISEHNRLYWYRQTLGQGPEFLTYFQNEAQLEKSRLLSDRFSAERPKGSFSTLEIQRTEQGDSAMYLCASSLPGQTNTGELFFGEGSRLTVL.

V is TRBV7-3 and J is TRBJ2-7, with 8 nucleotides matching TRBD1. V was clipped by 4 bases and J by 6 bases; unmatched bases: 2. The germline V gene encodes CDR1 SGHTA and CDR2 FQGTGA. The CDR3 totals 12 residues. CDR3 sequence: CASSSTGGEQYF. The CDR3 coding sequence is TGTGCCAGCAGCTCTACAGGGGGCGAGCAGTACTTC. Together with reference TRBV7-3 and TRBJ2-7, the CDR3 gives the full variable domain: GAGVSQTPSNKVTEKGKYVELRCDPISGHTALYWYRQSLGQGPEFLIYFQGTGAADDSGLPNDRFFAVRPEGSVSTLKIQRTERGDSAVYLCASSSTGGEQYFGPGTRLTVT.

The chain links TRBV2 to TRBJ1-1; 10 nucleotides agree with TRBD1. V shed 2 bases and J 10 bases; nucleotides not matched to a gene: 13. CDR1 and CDR2 (germline): SNHLY, FYNNEI. The CDR3 runs to 16 residues. CDR3 sequence (DNA): TGTGCCAGCAGTGAACAAGGGTGGGACAGGGGACGGGGAGCTTTCTTT. It specifies CASSEQGWDRGRGAFF. Based on the CDR3 plus reference TRBV2 and TRBJ1-1, the full variable domain is EPEVTQTPSHQVTQMGQEVILRCVPISNHLYFYWYRQILGQKVEFLVSFYNNEISEKSEIFDDQFSVERPDGSNFTLKIRSTKLEDSAMYFCASSEQGWDRGRGAFFGQGTRLTVV.

CDR3 in DNA: TGCGCCAGCAGCTTGAGGCGGGGGGGCGGGAATGAGCAGTTCTTC. Its translation is CASSLRRGGGNEQFF. V usage is TRBV5-1 and J usage is TRBJ2-1; 9 bases align to TRBD2. V gave up 1 base and J gave up 7 bases; unmatched junction bases: 6. The germline CDR1 and CDR2 sequences are SGHRS and YFSETQ. The CDR3 is made up of 15 amino acids.